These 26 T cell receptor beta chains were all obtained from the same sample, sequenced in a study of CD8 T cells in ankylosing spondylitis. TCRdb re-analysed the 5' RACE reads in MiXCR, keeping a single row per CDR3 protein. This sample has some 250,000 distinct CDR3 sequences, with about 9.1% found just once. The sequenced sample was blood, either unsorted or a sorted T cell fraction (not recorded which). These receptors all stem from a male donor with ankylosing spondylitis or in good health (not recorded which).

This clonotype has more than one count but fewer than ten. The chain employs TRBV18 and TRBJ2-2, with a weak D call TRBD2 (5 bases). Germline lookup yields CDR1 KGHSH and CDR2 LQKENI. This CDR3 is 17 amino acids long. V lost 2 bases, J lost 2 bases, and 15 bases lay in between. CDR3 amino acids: CASSPVIRTLNTGELFF. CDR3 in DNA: TGTGCCAGCTCACCAGTGATCAGGACTCTAAACACCGGGGAGCTGTTTTTT.

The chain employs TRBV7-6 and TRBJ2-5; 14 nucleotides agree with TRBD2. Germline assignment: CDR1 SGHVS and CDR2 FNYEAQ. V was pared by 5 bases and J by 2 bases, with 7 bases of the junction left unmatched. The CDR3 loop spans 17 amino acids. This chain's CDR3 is CASSAGLAGVGQETQYF. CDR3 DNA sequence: TGTGCCAGCAGCGCGGGACTAGCGGGAGTAGGTCAAGAGACCCAGTACTTC. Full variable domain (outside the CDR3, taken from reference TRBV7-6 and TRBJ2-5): GAGVSQSPRYKVTKRGQDVALRCDPISGHVSLYWYRQALGQGPEFLTYFNYEAQQDKSGLPNDRFSAERPEGSISTLTIQRTEQRDSAMYRCASSAGLAGVGQETQYFGPGTRLLVL.

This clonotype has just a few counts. The CDR3: CASSQALAARGEQFF. The CDR3 DNA reads as TGTGCCAGCAGCCAAGCACTAGCGGCACGTGGTGAGCAGTTCTTC. The chain carries TRBV3-1 and TRBJ2-1, with 8 bases fitting TRBD2. Losses at the gene ends were 1 base for V and 9 bases for J; bases not matched to a gene: 8. The CDR3 is 15 amino acids. Germline CDR1 LGHDT, CDR2 YNNKEL (reference sequence).

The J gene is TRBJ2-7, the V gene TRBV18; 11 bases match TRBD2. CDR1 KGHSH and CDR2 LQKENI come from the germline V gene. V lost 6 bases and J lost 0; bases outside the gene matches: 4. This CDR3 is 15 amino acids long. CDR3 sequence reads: CASSPSGRSSYEQYF. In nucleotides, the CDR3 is TGTGCCAGCTCCCCTAGCGGGAGGAGCTCCTACGAGCAGTACTTC.

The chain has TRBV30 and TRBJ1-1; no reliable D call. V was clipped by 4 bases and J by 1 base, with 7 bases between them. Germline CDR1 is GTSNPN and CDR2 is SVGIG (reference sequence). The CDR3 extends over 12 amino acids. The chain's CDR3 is CAWKGGNTEAFF. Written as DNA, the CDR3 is TGTGCCTGGAAGGGTGGGAACACTGAAGCTTTCTTT.

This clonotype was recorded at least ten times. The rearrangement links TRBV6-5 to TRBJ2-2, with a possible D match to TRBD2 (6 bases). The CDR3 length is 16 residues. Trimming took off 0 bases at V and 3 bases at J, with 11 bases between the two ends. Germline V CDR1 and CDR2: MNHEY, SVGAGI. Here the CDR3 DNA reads TGTGCCAGCAGTTACTCGTGGAGGGTCTACACCGGGGAGCTGTTTTTT. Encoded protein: CASSYSWRVYTGELFF.

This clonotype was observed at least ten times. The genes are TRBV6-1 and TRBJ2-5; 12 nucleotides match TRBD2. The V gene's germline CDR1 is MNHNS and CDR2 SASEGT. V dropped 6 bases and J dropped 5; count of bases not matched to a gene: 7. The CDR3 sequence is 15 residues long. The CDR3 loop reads CASSHTSGRSETQYF. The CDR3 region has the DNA TGTGCCAGCAGCCATACTAGCGGGAGGTCGGAGACCCAGTACTTC.

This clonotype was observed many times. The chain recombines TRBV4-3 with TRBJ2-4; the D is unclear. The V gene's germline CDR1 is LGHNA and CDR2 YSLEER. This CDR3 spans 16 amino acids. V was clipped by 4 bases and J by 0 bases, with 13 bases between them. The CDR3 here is CASSPEALLAKNIQYF. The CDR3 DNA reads TGCGCCAGCAGCCCAGAGGCTCTACTAGCCAAAAACATTCAGTACTTC.

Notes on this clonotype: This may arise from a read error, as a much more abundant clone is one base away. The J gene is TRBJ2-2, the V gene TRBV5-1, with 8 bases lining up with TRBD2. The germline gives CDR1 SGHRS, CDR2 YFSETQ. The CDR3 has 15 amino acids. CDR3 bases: TGCGCCTGCAGCGGGGGTGACCCGAACACCGGGGAGCTGTTTTTT. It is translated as CACSGGDPNTGELFF. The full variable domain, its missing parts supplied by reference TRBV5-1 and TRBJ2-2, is KAGVTQTPRYLIKTRGQQVTLSCSPISGHRSVSWYQQTPGQGLQFLFEYFSETQRNKGNFPGRFSGRQFSNSRSEMNVSTLELGDSALYLCACSGGDPNTGELFFGEGSRLTVL.

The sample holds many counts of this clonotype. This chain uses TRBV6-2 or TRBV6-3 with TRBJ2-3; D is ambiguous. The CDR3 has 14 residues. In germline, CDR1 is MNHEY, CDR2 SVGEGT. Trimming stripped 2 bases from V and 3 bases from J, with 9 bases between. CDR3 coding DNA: TGTGCCAGCAGTTACGCCGGTCGGACAGATACGCAGTATTTT. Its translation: CASSYAGRTDTQYF.

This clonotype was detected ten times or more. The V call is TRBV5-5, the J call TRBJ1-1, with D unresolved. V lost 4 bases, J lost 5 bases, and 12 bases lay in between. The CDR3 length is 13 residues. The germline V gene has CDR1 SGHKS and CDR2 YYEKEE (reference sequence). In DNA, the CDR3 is TGTGCCAGCAGCACCGGGCCCGGAACTGAAGCTTTCTTT. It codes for CASSTGPGTEAFF.

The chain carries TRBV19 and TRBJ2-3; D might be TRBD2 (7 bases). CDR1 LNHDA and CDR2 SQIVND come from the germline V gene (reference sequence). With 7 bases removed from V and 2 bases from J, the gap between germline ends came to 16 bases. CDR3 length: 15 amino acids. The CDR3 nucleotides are TGTGCCAGTACCCTTACCGGGGGGCCCACAGATACGCAGTATTTT. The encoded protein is CASTLTGGPTDTQYF. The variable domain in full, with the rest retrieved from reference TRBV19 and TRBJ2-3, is DGGITQSPKYLFRKEGQNVTLSCEQNLNHDAMYWYRQDPGQGLRLIYYSQIVNDFQKGDIAEGYSVSREKKESFPLTVTSAQKNPTAFYLCASTLTGGPTDTQYFGPGTRLTVL.

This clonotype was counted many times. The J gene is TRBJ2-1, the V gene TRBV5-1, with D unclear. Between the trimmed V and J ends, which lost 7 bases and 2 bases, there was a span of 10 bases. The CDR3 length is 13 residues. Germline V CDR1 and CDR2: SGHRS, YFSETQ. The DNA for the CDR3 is TGCGCCAGCCGGGTCTCGACCTACAATGAGCAGTTCTTC. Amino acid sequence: CASRVSTYNEQFF.

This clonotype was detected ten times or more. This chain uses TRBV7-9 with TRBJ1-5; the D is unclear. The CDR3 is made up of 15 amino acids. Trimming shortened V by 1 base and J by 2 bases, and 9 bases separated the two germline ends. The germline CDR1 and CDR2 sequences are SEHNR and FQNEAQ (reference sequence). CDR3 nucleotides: TGTGCCAGCAGCTTAGGTTCAGACCGCAATCAGCCCCAGCATTTT. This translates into CASSLGSDRNQPQHF.

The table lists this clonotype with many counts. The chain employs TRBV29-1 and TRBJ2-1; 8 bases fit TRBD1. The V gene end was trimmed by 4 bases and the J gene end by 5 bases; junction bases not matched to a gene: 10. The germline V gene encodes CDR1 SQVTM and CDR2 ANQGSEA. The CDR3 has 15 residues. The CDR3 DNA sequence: TGCAGCGTTGGGGTAACAGGGGGAAGGGACAATGAGCAGTTCTTC. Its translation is CSVGVTGGRDNEQFF.

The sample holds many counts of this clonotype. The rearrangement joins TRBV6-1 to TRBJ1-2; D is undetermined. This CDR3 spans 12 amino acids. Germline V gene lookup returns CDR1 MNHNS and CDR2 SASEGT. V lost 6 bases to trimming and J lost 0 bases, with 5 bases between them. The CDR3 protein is CASSPANYGYTF. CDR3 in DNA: TGTGCCAGCAGCCCAGCTAACTATGGCTACACCTTC.

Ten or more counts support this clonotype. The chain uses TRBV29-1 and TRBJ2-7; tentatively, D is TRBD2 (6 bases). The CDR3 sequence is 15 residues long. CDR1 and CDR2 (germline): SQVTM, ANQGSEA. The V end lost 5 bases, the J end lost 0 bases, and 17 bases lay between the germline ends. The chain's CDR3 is CSVSSGTRSSYEQYF. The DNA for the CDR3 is TGCAGCGTTTCTTCCGGGACTCGGAGCTCCTACGAGCAGTACTTC.

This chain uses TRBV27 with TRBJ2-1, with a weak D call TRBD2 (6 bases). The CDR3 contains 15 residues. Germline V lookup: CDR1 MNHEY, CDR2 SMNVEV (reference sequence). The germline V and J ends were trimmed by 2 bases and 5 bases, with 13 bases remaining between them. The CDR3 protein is CASSLGGDSDNEQFF. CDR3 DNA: TGTGCCAGCAGTTTAGGAGGGGACTCAGACAATGAGCAGTTCTTC.

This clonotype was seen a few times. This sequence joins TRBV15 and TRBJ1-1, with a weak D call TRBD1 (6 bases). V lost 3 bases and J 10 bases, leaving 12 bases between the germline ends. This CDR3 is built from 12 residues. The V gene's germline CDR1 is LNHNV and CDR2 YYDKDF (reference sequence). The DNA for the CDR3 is TGTGCCACCAGCAGCCCGGGGGGCTCAGCTTTCTTT. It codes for CATSSPGGSAFF.

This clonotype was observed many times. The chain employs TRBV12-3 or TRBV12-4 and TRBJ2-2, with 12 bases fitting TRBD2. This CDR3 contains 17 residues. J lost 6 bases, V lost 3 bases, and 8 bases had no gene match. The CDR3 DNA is TGTGCCAGCAGTTTTCCGGGGGCTAGCGGGAGGGCCGGGGAGCTGTTTTTT. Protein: CASSFPGASGRAGELFF.

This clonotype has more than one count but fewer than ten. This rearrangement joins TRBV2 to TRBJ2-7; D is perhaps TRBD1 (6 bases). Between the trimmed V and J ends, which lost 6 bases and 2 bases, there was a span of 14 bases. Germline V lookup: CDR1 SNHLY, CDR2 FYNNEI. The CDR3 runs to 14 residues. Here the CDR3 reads CASRQTGATYEQYF. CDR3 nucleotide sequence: TGTGCCAGCAGGCAGACAGGCGCTACCTACGAGCAGTACTTC.

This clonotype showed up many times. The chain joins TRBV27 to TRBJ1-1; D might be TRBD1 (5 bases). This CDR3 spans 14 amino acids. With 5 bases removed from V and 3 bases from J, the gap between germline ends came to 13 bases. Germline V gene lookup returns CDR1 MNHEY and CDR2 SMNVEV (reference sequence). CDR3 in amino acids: CASSPWGTDTEAFF. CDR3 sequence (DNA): TGTGCCAGCAGTCCCTGGGGGACGGACACTGAAGCTTTCTTT.

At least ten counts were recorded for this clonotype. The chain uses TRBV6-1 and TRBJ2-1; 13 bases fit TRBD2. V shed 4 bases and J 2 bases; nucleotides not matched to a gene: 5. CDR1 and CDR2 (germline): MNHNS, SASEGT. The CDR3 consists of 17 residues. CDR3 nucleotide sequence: TGTGCCAGCAGTGCGGGGACTAGCGGGACCCCCTACAATGAGCAGTTCTTC. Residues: CASSAGTSGTPYNEQFF.

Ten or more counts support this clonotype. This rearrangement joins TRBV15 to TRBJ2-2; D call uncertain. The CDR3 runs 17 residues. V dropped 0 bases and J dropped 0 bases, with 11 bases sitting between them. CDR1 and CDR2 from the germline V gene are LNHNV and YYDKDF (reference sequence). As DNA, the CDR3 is TGTGCCACCAGCAGAGATCGGCTGGCGACGAACACCGGGGAGCTGTTTTTT. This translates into CATSRDRLATNTGELFF.

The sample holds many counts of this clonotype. CDR3 DNA sequence: TGCAGTGCTAGCCGACTGGAAGGGGCAGAGACCCAGTACTTC. Translating gives CSASRLEGAETQYF. The chain uses TRBV20-1 and TRBJ2-5; D is possibly TRBD1 (5 bases). Trimming took off 3 bases at V and 4 bases at J, with 15 bases between the two ends. Germline V gives CDR1 DFQATT, CDR2 SNEGSKA (reference sequence). The CDR3 consists of 14 residues.

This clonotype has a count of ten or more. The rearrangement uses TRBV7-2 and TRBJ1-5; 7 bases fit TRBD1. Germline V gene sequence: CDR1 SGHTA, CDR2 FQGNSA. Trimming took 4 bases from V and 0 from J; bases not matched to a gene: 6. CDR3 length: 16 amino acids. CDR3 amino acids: CASSSDRRYSNQPQHF. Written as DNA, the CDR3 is TGTGCCAGCAGCTCGGACAGGCGTTATAGCAATCAGCCCCAGCATTTT.